Listed below are T cell receptor beta chains from one sample, sequenced in a study of T cell changes during pregnancy in multiple sclerosis. Sequenced by immunoSEQ multiplex PCR; TCRdb stores in-frame clones only, minus some. The data show about 40,000 clones, over 75% seen once. The sequencing used peripheral blood, collected in the first trimester of pregnancy. The receptors stem from a female donor in good health, enrolled as a control in a pregnancy study. The CDR3 runs from the conserved cysteine through the conserved F or W. D genes are given only for firm matches. Part of the rows lack a size; the others show once, few, many or a class for expanded clones.

TRBV19	TRBJ1-5	NA	14	NA	TGTGCCAGTAGGACCACAGGTAGCAATCAGCCCCAGCATTTT	CASRTTGSNQPQHF
TRBV28	TRBJ1-5	TRBD1	16	large	TGTGCCAGCAGTTTATTTCAGGGACAGATCAATCAGCCCCAGCATTTT	CASSLFQGQINQPQHF
TRBV25-1	TRBJ1-1	TRBD1	16	NA	TGTGCCAGCAGCAAGACCCTCAGGGGGGTAGAAACTGAAGCTTTCTTT	CASSKTLRGVETEAFF
TRBV14	TRBJ2-1	NA	16	NA	TGTGCCAGCAGCCCCCTGCGTGGGAGCTCCTACAATGAGCAGTTCTTC	CASSPLRGSSYNEQFF
TRBV9	TRBJ1-1	TRBD1	15	NA	TGTGCCAGCAGCCTACGGGACAGGGGAAACACTGAAGCTTTCTTT	CASSLRDRGNTEAFF
TRBV28	TRBJ2-4	NA	16	NA	TGTGCCAGCAGCCCCCCAGGGGCCTTAGCCAAAAACATTCAGTACTTC	CASSPPGALAKNIQYF
TRBV9	TRBJ1-6	NA	15	once	TGTGCCAGCAGCGCAAAACCAGGGGTAGATTCACCCCTCCACTTT	CASSAKPGVDSPLHF
TRBV30	TRBJ2-7	TRBD2	15	NA	TGTGCCTGGAGTGTGGGTGCGGGAGGGGCCTACGAGCAGTACTTC	CAWSVGAGGAYEQYF
TRBV27	TRBJ2-6	TRBD2	19	few	TGTGCCAGCAGCTTAGGGGGGGGCGGGGGGAACTCTGGGGCCAACGTCCTGACTTTC	CASSLGGGGGNSGANVLTF
TRBV5-6	TRBJ2-1	TRBD2	13	NA	TGTGCCAGCAGAAGGACGGGAGGGAATGAGCAGTTCTTC	CASRRTGGNEQFF
TRBV9	TRBJ2-7	TRBD1	13	NA	TGTGCCAGCGGGGGACAGCCGCTCCACGAGCAGTACTTC	CASGGQPLHEQYF
TRBV4-1	TRBJ1-1	NA	15	few	TGCGCCAGCAGCATAAGGAGGGAGGGGAACACTGAAGCTTTCTTT	CASSIRREGNTEAFF
TRBV14	TRBJ2-3	TRBD2	15	NA	TGTGCCAGCAGCATTCCGGGACTAGGGGCAGATACGCAGTATTTT	CASSIPGLGADTQYF
TRBV7-7	TRBJ2-1	TRBD2	17	NA	TGTGCTAGCAGCCCTAGGACTAGCTTGGGAATATACAATGAGCAGTTCTTC	CASSPRTSLGIYNEQFF
TRBV29-1	TRBJ2-2	NA	15	NA	TGCAGCGTTGAATTGCCTCCCATCACGGGTGGGGAGCTGTTTTTT	CSVELPPITGGELFF
TRBV7-3	TRBJ2-2	NA	15	NA	TGTGCCAGCAGCCCGCGGAGGGCAGGGACCGGGGAGCTGTTTTTT	CASSPRRAGTGELFF
TRBV6-6	TRBJ2-3	NA	14	once	TGTGCCACCTCTCCCCTGGGGGCCACAGATACGCAGTATTTT	CATSPLGATDTQYF
TRBV2	TRBJ1-6	TRBD1	15	NA	TGTGCCAGCAGTCCAGGGGGCCTAACTAATTCACCCCTCCACTTT	CASSPGGLTNSPLHF
TRBV19	TRBJ1-3	NA	13	NA	TGTGCCAGCTCCGGGACTCCTGGAAACACCATATATTTT	CASSGTPGNTIYF
TRBV7-3	TRBJ1-1	NA	14	NA	TGTGCCAGCAGCTTATTCGAGGTGAGCACTGAAGCTTTCTTT	CASSLFEVSTEAFF
TRBV6-1	TRBJ2-1	TRBD2	15	NA	TGTGCCAGCAGTGAACTAGCGGGGGCTCCGGGTGAGCAGTTCTTC	CASSELAGAPGEQFF
TRBV7-3	TRBJ2-1	TRBD2	16	NA	TGTGCCAGCAGCCCGAGCGGGACTGCCGGATACAATGAGCAGTTCTTC	CASSPSGTAGYNEQFF
TRBV19	TRBJ1-1	NA	14	NA	TGTGCCAGTACCGCGTCGGGGGGAAAAGCTGAAGCTTTCTTT	CASTASGGKAEAFF
TRBV5-1	TRBJ2-1	NA	16	NA	TGCGCCAGCAGCCCTCACTCCATGAGCTCCTACAATGAGCAGTTCTTC	CASSPHSMSSYNEQFF
TRBV7-2	TRBJ2-7	TRBD1	15	once	TGTGCCAGCAGCACCAGACAGGGCAACTCCTACGAGCAGTACTTC	CASSTRQGNSYEQYF
TRBV9	TRBJ2-7	NA	14	NA	TGTGCCAGCAGCGTAGTGGGCAGTTCCTACGAGCAGTACTTC	CASSVVGSSYEQYF
TRBV7-8	TRBJ2-7	NA	17	once	TGTGCCAGCAGCTTAAATAGAAAGGGGGACGGGGCCTACGAGCAGTACTTC	CASSLNRKGDGAYEQYF
TRBV5-5	TRBJ1-3	NA	15	NA	TGTGCCAGCAGCCCCTTGGGGCAGAGGGGAAACACCATATATTTT	CASSPLGQRGNTIYF
TRBV12-5	TRBJ2-7	TRBD2	16	NA	TGTGCTAGTGGTTTGGAACCGGGACTAGCGGGGTACGAGCAGTACTTC	CASGLEPGLAGYEQYF
TRBV7-2	TRBJ1-3	TRBD1	14	NA	TGTGCCAGCAGCCTGGGGACAGGGCGGGACACCATATATTTT	CASSLGTGRDTIYF
TRBV19	TRBJ1-5	NA	15	NA	TGTGCCAGTAGTATGAGATCCACGAATAATCAGCCCCAGCATTTT	CASSMRSTNNQPQHF
TRBV29-1	TRBJ2-7	TRBD2	15	NA	TGCAGCGTTGTCGTCGAGGGGAGGGTGGCCTACGAGCAGTACTTC	CSVVVEGRVAYEQYF
TRBV7-9	TRBJ2-7	TRBD1	15	once	TGTGCCAGCAGCTTAGGGACAGGGGACGGTGTCAAGCAGTACTTC	CASSLGTGDGVKQYF
TRBV7-2	TRBJ2-3	NA	12	NA	TGTGCCAGCAGCTCTCGGGGGGATACGCAGTATTTT	CASSSRGDTQYF
TRBV5-4	TRBJ2-3	TRBD1	15	NA	TGTGCCAGCAGCTTGGACAGGGGGCTGACAGATACGCAGTATTTT	CASSLDRGLTDTQYF
TRBV11-3	TRBJ2-7	NA	13	NA	TGTGCCAGCAGCTTAGCAGATGCCTACGAGCAGTACTTC	CASSLADAYEQYF
TRBV4-1	TRBJ2-5	NA	15	NA	TGCGCCAGCAGCCAAGATTCGGGCAGGGTTGAGACCCAGTACTTC	CASSQDSGRVETQYF
TRBV30	TRBJ1-2	NA	12	NA	TGTGCCTGGAACCCTGGGCCCATTGGCTACACCTTC	CAWNPGPIGYTF
TRBV10-3	TRBJ1-5	NA	13	NA	TGTGCCATCAGAGTTGACAGGACTCAGCCCCAGCATTTT	CAIRVDRTQPQHF
TRBV10-2	TRBJ2-7	NA	13	NA	TGCGCCAGCAGCTGGGACACATCCTACGAGCAGTACTTC	CASSWDTSYEQYF
TRBV11-3	TRBJ2-1	NA	15	NA	TGTGCCAGCAGCTCCGGGTTGAGCTCCTACAATGAGCAGTTCTTC	CASSSGLSSYNEQFF
TRBV27	TRBJ1-1	TRBD1	14	NA	TGTGCCAGCACTACCACAGGGGTTAACACTGAAGCTTTCTTT	CASTTTGVNTEAFF
TRBV5-8	TRBJ1-6	NA	14	NA	TGTGCCAGCAGCTTAGGGCAGGGTGTATCACCCCTCCACTTT	CASSLGQGVSPLHF
TRBV28	TRBJ2-3	TRBD2	16	NA	TGTGCCAGTAGTACGGGAGGCGGAGGGGCCACAGATACGCAGTATTTT	CASSTGGGGATDTQYF
TRBV9	TRBJ2-3	TRBD2	18	NA	TGTGCCAGCAGCGCCGCTAGGGACGGGGGGATAGGTACAGATACGCAGTATTTT	CASSAARDGGIGTDTQYF
TRBV5-1	TRBJ1-1	TRBD1	13	NA	TGCGCCAGCAGTTTCCAGGGGGGCACTGAAGCTTTCTTT	CASSFQGGTEAFF
TRBV27	TRBJ2-7	TRBD1	19	NA	TGTGCCAGCACACAAGCCCTCCGACAGGGGGGACGGGGCCACTACGAGCAGTACTTC	CASTQALRQGGRGHYEQYF
TRBV30	TRBJ1-1	TRBD1	14	NA	TGTGCCTGGACTCGGGGACAGGGGAACACTGAAGCTTTCTTT	CAWTRGQGNTEAFF
TRBV19	TRBJ1-1	TRBD1	12	few	TGTGCCAGTAGGGAGACAGGGACTGAAGCTTTCTTT	CASRETGTEAFF
TRBV10-3	TRBJ2-1	TRBD2	18	NA	TGTGCCATCAGTCTACTAGCGGGAGGGACTAGAAGTGGGGATGAGCAGTTCTTC	CAISLLAGGTRSGDEQFF
TRBV7-2	TRBJ2-1	TRBD2	15	NA	TGTGCCAGCAGCCCTAGCGGGAGAACATACAATGAGCAGTTCTTC	CASSPSGRTYNEQFF
TRBV4-1	TRBJ2-2	TRBD2	17	NA	TGCGCCAGCAGCCAAGTAGGGGGACTAGCGGGTGGCGGGGAGCTGTTTTTT	CASSQVGGLAGGGELFF
TRBV9	TRBJ2-3	NA	13	once	TGTGCCAGCAGCGAACAAGGCACAGATACGCAGTATTTT	CASSEQGTDTQYF
TRBV30	TRBJ1-5	NA	14	NA	TGTGCCTGGGAGGCGGGGCTCGGGGATCAGCCCCAGCATTTT	CAWEAGLGDQPQHF
TRBV25-1	TRBJ2-4	NA	16	few	TGTGCCAGCAGTGAGTCAGGGGCTGGGTTGGGGAACATTCAGTACTTC	CASSESGAGLGNIQYF
TRBV6-6	TRBJ1-5	TRBD1	15	NA	TGTGCCAGCAGTACGGGACAGGCAGGCAATCAGCCCCAGCATTTT	CASSTGQAGNQPQHF
TRBV27	TRBJ2-1	TRBD2	13	NA	TGTGCCAGCAGTGCCGGCGGGAGCAACTGGCAGTTCTTC	CASSAGGSNWQFF
TRBV4-1	TRBJ2-1	TRBD2	16	NA	TGCGCCAGCAGCCAAGAGGGGACGGTGGGGGGGAATGAGCAGTTCTTC	CASSQEGTVGGNEQFF
TRBV2	TRBJ1-6	NA	15	NA	TGTGCCAGCAGTATCGCTGCGGGGAGTAATTCACCCCTCCACTTT	CASSIAAGSNSPLHF
TRBV29-1	TRBJ1-2	NA	12	NA	TGCAGCGTTAACAGGGAGGGCTATGGCTACACCTTC	CSVNREGYGYTF